What follows are 9 T cell receptor beta chains derived from one specimen sequenced in a study of blood T cells in healthy people across ages (dated by TCRdb to the mid-2010s). The method was 5' RACE. Instrument used: Illumina HiSeq 2500. A second PCR of roughly 7 to 12 cycles was performed with a sample-barcoded 5' primer and a J-beta primer mix. The public reads were reprocessed in TCRdb via fastp at Q25 and MiXCR, keeping in-frame beta chains. Each record represents a unique CDR3 protein, reported with the most common genes and DNA among its rows. The sample data list hundreds of thousands of distinct CDR3 sequences, and approximately 60% of these were observed just once. 25% to 30% of the sample belongs to the ten largest clones. Sequenced sample: blood. These receptors came from a man in his forties in good health.

CDR3 in DNA: TGTGCCAGCAGCTTAGGCGGGGGGCCCAACAATGAGCAGTTCTTC. It is translated as CASSLGGGPNNEQFF. The chain is built from TRBV11-1 and TRBJ2-1; 8 positions agree with TRBD2. CDR3 length: 15 residues. The J segment lost 5 bases and the V segment lost 1 base, leaving 4 bases of the junction unmatched. Germline assignment: CDR1 SGHAT and CDR2 FQDESV (reference sequence).

The chain combines TRBV28 with TRBJ2-3, with no clear D. This CDR3 region has 15 residues. V was trimmed by 5 bases and J by 1 base, leaving 13 bases between them. CDR1 is MDHEN, CDR2 SYDVKM, per germline. CDR3 amino acids: CASSPESRGTDTQYF. The CDR3 nucleotides read TGTGCCAGCAGTCCTGAGTCTAGAGGCACAGATACGCAGTATTTT.

This chain links TRBV27 with TRBJ2-3; the D gene is possibly TRBD2 (5 bases). This CDR3 region has 16 residues. Germline-derived CDR1 and CDR2 are MNHEY and SMNVEV (reference sequence). Trimming removed 3 bases from V and 2 bases from J, with 15 bases in between. In DNA form, the CDR3 reads TGTGCCAGCAGTTTGAACGAGGGTCGATACACAGATACGCAGTATTTT. Encoded protein: CASSLNEGRYTDTQYF.

The gene calls are TRBV5-4 and TRBJ2-3; D might be TRBD1 (6 bases). V was clipped by 3 bases and J by 2 bases, with 16 bases between them. Germline assignment: CDR1 SGHNT and CDR2 YYREEE (reference sequence). The CDR3 runs to 16 residues. CDR3 nucleotides: TGTGCCAGCAGCTCCTCGACAGGCGGGCTCACAGATACGCAGTATTTT. Its translation is CASSSSTGGLTDTQYF.

CDR3 sequence reads: CASSEGYFYGYTF. DNA of the CDR3: TGTGCCAGCAGTGAAGGGTACTTCTATGGCTACACCTTC. J is TRBJ1-2 and V is TRBV6-4; no reliable D call. The CDR3 is made up of 13 amino acids. Trimming stripped 3 bases from V and 4 bases from J, with 9 bases between. Per germline, CDR1 MRHNA and CDR2 SNTAGT.

The chain recombines TRBV7-3 with TRBJ2-1, with TRBD2 matching over 14 bases. Germline V lookup: CDR1 SGHTA, CDR2 FQGTGA. V lost 5 bases and J lost 5; bases outside the gene matches: 11. The CDR3 has 18 residues. The CDR3 spells CASSIGRTSGGRNNEQFF. CDR3 DNA: TGTGCCAGCAGCATCGGGAGGACTAGCGGGGGGCGGAACAATGAGCAGTTCTTC.

This clonotype was found a few times. V gene TRBV5-1 combines with J gene TRBJ2-1, with TRBD2 matching over 14 bases. Trimming removed 4 bases from V and 9 bases from J; junction bases left unmatched: 9. This CDR3 comprises 16 residues. Germline V gene sequence: CDR1 SGHRS, CDR2 YFSETQ. The CDR3 coding sequence is TGCGCCAGCAGCATGGGGACTAGCGGGAGAGGTACTGAGCAGTTCTTC. Translating it yields CASSMGTSGRGTEQFF.

This chain joins TRBV6-6 and TRBJ1-1; 8 nucleotides align to TRBD1. J lost 1 base, V lost 5 bases, and 6 bases had no gene match. Germline V gene data show CDR1 as MNHNY and CDR2 as SVGAGI (reference sequence). This CDR3 has 15 residues. The CDR3 sequence is CASSGGGTGNTEAFF. CDR3 bases: TGTGCCAGCAGTGGGGGCGGGACAGGGAACACTGAAGCTTTCTTT.

In regard to this clonotype: A junction boundary mismatches the germline segment, possibly from a read error. V and J are TRBV5-5 and TRBJ1-6; D unresolved. This CDR3 comprises 13 residues. Germline CDR1 is SGHKS and CDR2 is YYEKEE (reference sequence). CDR3 protein: CATSGLGVSPLHF. CDR3 nucleotide sequence: TGTGCCACCAGCGGACTGGGCGTATCACCCCTCCACTTT.